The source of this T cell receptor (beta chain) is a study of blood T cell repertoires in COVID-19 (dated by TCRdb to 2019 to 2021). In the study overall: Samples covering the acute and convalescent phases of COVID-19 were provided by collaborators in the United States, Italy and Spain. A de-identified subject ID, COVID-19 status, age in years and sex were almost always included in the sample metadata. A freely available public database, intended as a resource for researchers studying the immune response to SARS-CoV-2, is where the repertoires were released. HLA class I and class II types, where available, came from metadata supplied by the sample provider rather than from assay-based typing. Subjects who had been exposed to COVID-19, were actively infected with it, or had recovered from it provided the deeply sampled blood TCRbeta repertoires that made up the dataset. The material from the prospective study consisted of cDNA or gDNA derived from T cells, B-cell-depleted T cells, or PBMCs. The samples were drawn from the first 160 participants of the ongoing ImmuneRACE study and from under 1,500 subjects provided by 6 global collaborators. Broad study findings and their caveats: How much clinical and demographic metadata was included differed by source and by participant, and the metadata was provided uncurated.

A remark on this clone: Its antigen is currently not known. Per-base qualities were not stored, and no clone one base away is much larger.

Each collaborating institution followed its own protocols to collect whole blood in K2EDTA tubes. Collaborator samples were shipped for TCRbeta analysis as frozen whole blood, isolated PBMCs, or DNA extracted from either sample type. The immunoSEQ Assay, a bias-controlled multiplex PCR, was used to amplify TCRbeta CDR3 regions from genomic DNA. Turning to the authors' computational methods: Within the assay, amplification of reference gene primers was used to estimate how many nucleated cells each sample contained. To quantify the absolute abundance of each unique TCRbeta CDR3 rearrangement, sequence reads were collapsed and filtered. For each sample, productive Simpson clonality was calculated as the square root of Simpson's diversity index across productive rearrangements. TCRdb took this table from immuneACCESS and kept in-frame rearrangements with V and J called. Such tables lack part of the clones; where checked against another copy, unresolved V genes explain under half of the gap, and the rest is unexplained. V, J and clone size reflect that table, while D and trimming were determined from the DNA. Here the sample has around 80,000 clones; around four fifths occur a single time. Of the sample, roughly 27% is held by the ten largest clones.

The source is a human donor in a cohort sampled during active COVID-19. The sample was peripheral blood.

The CDR3 region reads CASSLDRRVGTQYF. The nucleotide sequence is TGTGCCAGCAGCTTAGATAGGCGGGTAGGGACCCAGTACTTC. The rearrangement joined TRBV11-2 to TRBJ2-5, and possibly TRBD2, on 5 matching bases. V and J lose 0 bases and 7 bases, and a span of 12 bases separates them. According to the germline V gene, CDR1 reads SGHAT and CDR2 reads FQNNGV. The CDR3, cysteine through phenylalanine, is 14 amino acids long. Only CDR3 DNA is held: 42 bases, read in frame from base 1.